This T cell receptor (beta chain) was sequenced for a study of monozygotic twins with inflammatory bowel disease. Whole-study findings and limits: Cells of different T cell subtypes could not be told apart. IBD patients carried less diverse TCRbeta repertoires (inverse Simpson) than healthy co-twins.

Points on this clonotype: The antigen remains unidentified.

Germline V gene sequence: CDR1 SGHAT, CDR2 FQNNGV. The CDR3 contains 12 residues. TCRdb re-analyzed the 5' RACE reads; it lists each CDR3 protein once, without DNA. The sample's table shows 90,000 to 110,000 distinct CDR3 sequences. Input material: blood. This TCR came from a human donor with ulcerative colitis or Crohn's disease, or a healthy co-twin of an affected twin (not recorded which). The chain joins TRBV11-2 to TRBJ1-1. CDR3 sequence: CASSLEEEKAFF.